Given below is one T cell receptor beta chain in context. This clonotype came up a few times. Its cognate antigen has yet to be identified. One base away there is no much larger clone; base qualities are not given. Ophthalmopathy patients had moderately to severely active disease, with a Clinical Activity Score of 3 or more, a NOSPECS grade of 4 or more, and a disease duration of less than 3 months. The study excluded patients with uncontrolled infections, other autoimmune diseases, pregnancy or lactation. Clinical symptoms, serum thyroxine and TRAb, thyroid ultrasound, and orbital computed tomography formed the basis for the diagnoses. PBMCs were isolated from 10 ml of fresh peripheral blood by Ficoll-Paque density gradient centrifugation. Total RNA was extracted with Trizol reagent, and quality was checked on an Agilent 2100 Bioanalyzer. The sample comes from a study of T cells in Graves' hyperthyroidism and ophthalmopathy (dated by TCRdb to between 2018 and 2021). In the study overall: Peripheral blood was collected at initial diagnosis, before any treatment. To identify TCR V-J signatures that set the groups apart, the researchers used a discovery cohort of 95 to 100 patients, made up of 43 with Graves' ophthalmopathy and about 55 with stable Graves' hyperthyroidism. An independent validation cohort of around 19 hyperthyroidism patients and approximately 17 patients who later progressed to ophthalmopathy tested prospective prediction of ophthalmopathy. For training and testing, the 100 or so patients in the discovery cohort were randomly divided in a 7:3 ratio. In addition, the study compared T-cell repertoires in thyroid tissue and in blood from about 6 Graves' hyperthyroidism patients. After sampling, hyperthyroidism patients received methimazole starting at 30 mg daily, and ophthalmopathy patients received high-dose intravenous methylprednisolone. The paper reports TCR Vbeta CDR3 sequencing of 135 peripheral blood samples: approximately 41 ophthalmopathy, 75 to 80 hyperthyroidism and around 17 progressor patients.

Overall results and qualifications from the work: Ophthalmopathy was separated from stable hyperthyroidism by a 13 V-J signature model, with over 85% sensitivity and roughly 81% specificity obtained in cross-validation and 80%/75% obtained in testing. No statistical method was used to set the sample size in advance, and investigators knew the group allocation. Blood samples also contained most of the expanded thyroid clonotypes (frequency above 0.001), which suggests that blood repertoires may reflect thyroid immune responses. In validation, the model predicted progression to ophthalmopathy with 65% to 71% sensitivity and about 72% specificity, a median of 6.5 months before onset.

The TCR beta CDR3 regions were amplified from RNA transcripts. The first round of RT-PCR for the TCR CDR3 was performed with the HTBI primer set and the Qiagen OneStep RT-PCR kit. A second multiplex PCR round built the libraries, followed by size selection and purification. Sequencing of the libraries was done on an Illumina HiSeq2000 using paired-end 100 bp reads. In the authors' own workflow: SOAPnuke was used to process the raw data, with reads discarded if the reads contained adapters or uncalled bases, had a mean Phred below 15, or lacked an exact constant-primer or identifier match. High-quality paired reads were merged using COPE v1.2.5, and each unique nucleotide sequence was defined as a clonotype. MiTCR v1.1 was used to align clonotypes to the IMGT TRBV, TRBD and TRBJ reference segments. The analysis included only V-J combinations with a frequency above 0.0001, which together covered about 99% of the repertoires. The TCS score was defined as the ratio of F50 (clonal expansion) to E x V (chaos), calculated using BLOSUM62-based TCRdist between CDR3 peptides within each V-J. Welch's t-statistics and random forest reduced around 550 V-J features to 13, which were used in a naive Bayes classifier (R e1071). In-frame beta chains were kept once TCRdb had trimmed the public reads at Q25 with fastp and called clones with MiXCR. Entries are consolidated by CDR3 protein sequence, retaining the most common genes and DNA. These V and J calls rely on TCRdb rather than the paper's analysis. The sample table holds approximately 380,000 distinct CDR3 sequences, of which less than 20% were seen once. The top ten constitute less than 45% of the sample.

The TCR comes from a man between 18 and 29 years old with Graves' ophthalmopathy. The sample was blood.

The CDR3: CASSQASTGVSTNYGYTF. The sequenced DNA: TGCGCCAGCAGCCAAGCTTCGACAGGGGTGTCCACTAACTATGGCTACACCTTC. The chain is assembled from TRBV4-1 and TRBJ1-2; 8 middle bases align to TRBD1. CDR1 is given as MGHRA and CDR2 as YSYEKL, both from the germline V gene. Measured from the cysteine to the phenylalanine, the CDR3 is 18 residues long. Only the CDR3 portion is preserved as DNA: 54 bases, with reading frame beginning at the first base. The germline V end is reduced by 1 base and the J end by 0 bases; junction bases left unmatched: 10.